Shown below are 14 T cell receptor beta chains from a single sample sequenced in a study of blood T cell repertoires in COVID-19. Using immunoSEQ multiplex PCR, the repertoire was profiled, and TCRdb retains in-frame clones only, with some absent. The table lists over 250,000 clones, more than 85% of them singletons. The sequenced material came from peripheral blood. These receptor sequences come from a woman aged 25-40 years with COVID-19, enrolled during active disease.

The V and J genes are TRBV4-1 and TRBJ1-2, with 7 nucleotides matching TRBD1. The J segment lost 8 bases and the V segment lost 1 base, leaving 10 bases of the junction unmatched. CDR1 MGHRA and CDR2 YSYEKL come from the germline V gene. The CDR3 runs 15 residues. The CDR3 bases are TGCGCCAGCAGCCAAGTGGGTGAGACAGGGCACGGCTACACCTTC. This codes for CASSQVGETGHGYTF.

The V call is TRBV7-9, the J call TRBJ1-6, with 7 bases that match TRBD1. Germline CDR1 reads SEHNR; CDR2 reads FQNEAQ (reference sequence). The CDR3 is made up of 17 amino acids. V trimming: 2 bases; J trimming: 7 bases; junction bases outside the gene matches: 11. The CDR3 nucleotides read TGTGCCAGCAGCTTAAGGGGTACAGGGGACTGGAATTCACCCCTCCACTTT. Its protein is CASSLRGTGDWNSPLHF.

The chain couples TRBV6-6 to TRBJ1-2, with D possibly matching TRBD1 (6 bases). V shed 5 bases and J shed 4 bases, with 14 bases lying between them. Germline loops: CDR1 MNHNY, CDR2 SVGAGI (reference sequence). The CDR3 totals 14 residues. CDR3 sequence: CASSPRQDAYGYTF. Here the CDR3 DNA reads TGTGCCAGCAGTCCCCGACAGGACGCCTATGGCTACACCTTC.

The table lists this clone with a count of one. V gene TRBV7-9 combines with J gene TRBJ1-2; a possible D gene is TRBD1 (6 bases). Deletions cut 5 bases from V and 7 bases from J, with 17 bases between. The CDR3 totals 14 residues. Germline V CDR1 and CDR2: SEHNR, FQNEAQ (reference sequence). Here the CDR3 DNA reads TGTGCCAGCAGCCCCGGAACAGGGTACCCTGGCTACACCTTC. Translating gives CASSPGTGYPGYTF.

The chain links TRBV11-2 to TRBJ1-1; D may be TRBD1 (5 bases). V was cut by 5 bases and J by 4 bases, with 8 bases left in between. CDR1 and CDR2 (germline): SGHAT, FQNNGV. CDR3 length: 12 residues. The CDR3 spells CASSPGITEAFF. CDR3 DNA: TGTGCCAGCAGCCCAGGGATCACTGAAGCTTTCTTT. The full variable domain, rest sourced from reference TRBV11-2 and TRBJ1-1, is EAGVAQSPRYKIIEKRQSVAFWCNPISGHATLYWYQQILGQGPKLLIQFQNNGVVDDSQLPKDRFSAERLKGVDSTLKIQPAKLEDSAVYLCASSPGITEAFFGQGTRLTVV.

The chain combines TRBV18 with TRBJ1-6, with 7 bases identical to TRBD1. The V gene's germline CDR1 is KGHSH and CDR2 LQKENI. The CDR3 sequence is 16 residues long. J was trimmed by 7 bases and V by 4 bases; bases with no gene match: 10. The CDR3 DNA reads TGTGCCAGCTCACTTCAGGGGGTAGAAGTAAATTCACCCCTCCACTTT. As protein: CASSLQGVEVNSPLHF.

V gene TRBV30 combines with J gene TRBJ2-2, with D possibly being TRBD2 (5 bases). CDR3 length equals 16 residues. V lost 0 bases, J lost 1 base, and 12 bases lay in between. The germline V gene has CDR1 GTSNPN and CDR2 SVGIG (reference sequence). CDR3 nucleotides: TGTGCCTGGAGTGTACCCGCGGGCGGGAACACCGGGGAGCTGTTTTTT. This gives the protein CAWSVPAGGNTGELFF.

For the CDR3, the DNA is TGTGCCAGCAGTTTTAACCCTTCCTACTACGAGCAGTACTTC. Residues: CASSFNPSYYEQYF. The genes are TRBV27 and TRBJ2-7; D ambiguous. V lost 3 bases and J lost 3, with 12 bases in between. The CDR3 has 14 amino acids. CDR1 is MNHEY and CDR2 is SMNVEV in the germline V gene (reference sequence).

This sequence joins TRBV28 and TRBJ2-7, with TRBD1 identical over 10 bases. V shed 3 bases, J shed 3 bases, and the junction held 11 bases outside the gene matches. This CDR3 comprises 17 residues. CDR1 is MDHEN and CDR2 is SYDVKM in the germline V gene. The CDR3 DNA follows: TGTGCCAGCAGTTTCCCCGGCGAGGGACAGGGGTTCTACGAGCAGTACTTC. Protein product: CASSFPGEGQGFYEQYF. Variable domain in full (rest from reference TRBV28 and TRBJ2-7): DVKVTQSSRYLVKRTGEKVFLECVQDMDHENMFWYRQDPGLGLRLIYFSYDVKMKEKGDIPEGYSVSREKKERFSLILESASTNQTSMYLCASSFPGEGQGFYEQYFGPGTRLTVT.

The chain has TRBV5-1 and TRBJ1-5, with unresolved D. Looked up from germline, CDR1 is SGHRS and CDR2 is YFSETQ. Trimming removed 4 bases at V and 4 bases at J, with 12 bases between. There are 14 residues in the CDR3. The CDR3 nucleotides read TGCGCCAGCAGCGTGGACGGGGTTAATCAGCCCCAGCATTTT. Translating gives CASSVDGVNQPQHF.

The V call is TRBV5-5, the J call TRBJ2-5, with 12 bases fitting TRBD2. The germline V gene encodes CDR1 SGHKS and CDR2 YYEKEE (reference sequence). V lost 3 bases and J lost 1; bases outside the gene matches: 4. The CDR3 contains 16 residues. CDR3 coding DNA: TGTGCCAGCAGCTGGGGACTAGCGGGTGGCCAAGAGACCCAGTACTTC. Protein product: CASSWGLAGGQETQYF.

Note on this clone: This sample also contains other DNA sequences that code for the same CDR3. This chain uses TRBV5-6 with TRBJ1-2; TRBD1 matches at 11 bases. CDR1 and CDR2 (germline): SGHDT, YYEEEE. The CDR3 is 16 residues long. Trimming at V came to 1 base and at J to 8 bases, leaving 10 bases not matched to a gene. The CDR3 bases are TGTGCCAGCAGCTTGATCTCCGGGACAGGGGGGCGGGGCTACACCTTC. Encoded protein: CASSLISGTGGRGYTF.

The rearrangement links TRBV11-2 to TRBJ2-5, with 14 bases matching TRBD2. Germline CDR1 is SGHAT and CDR2 is FQNNGV. The CDR3 runs 18 residues. Germline trimming cut 4 bases from V and 5 bases from J; bases unmatched to any gene: 12. The CDR3 DNA sequence: TGTGCCAGCAGCTCTTTCGGGACTAGCGGGAGAGGAGCGGAGACCCAGTACTTC. This gives the protein CASSSFGTSGRGAETQYF.

This clone has a single count. The chain recombines TRBV5-4 with TRBJ2-1, with TRBD2 matching 12 bases. Germline V gives CDR1 SGHNT, CDR2 YYREEE (reference sequence). The ends lost 1 base at V and 10 bases at J; junction bases unmatched: 6. The CDR3 is 15 amino acids. In DNA, the CDR3 is TGTGCCAGCAGCTTGCTCACCGGACTAGCGGGGGAGCAGTTCTTC. It specifies CASSLLTGLAGEQFF.